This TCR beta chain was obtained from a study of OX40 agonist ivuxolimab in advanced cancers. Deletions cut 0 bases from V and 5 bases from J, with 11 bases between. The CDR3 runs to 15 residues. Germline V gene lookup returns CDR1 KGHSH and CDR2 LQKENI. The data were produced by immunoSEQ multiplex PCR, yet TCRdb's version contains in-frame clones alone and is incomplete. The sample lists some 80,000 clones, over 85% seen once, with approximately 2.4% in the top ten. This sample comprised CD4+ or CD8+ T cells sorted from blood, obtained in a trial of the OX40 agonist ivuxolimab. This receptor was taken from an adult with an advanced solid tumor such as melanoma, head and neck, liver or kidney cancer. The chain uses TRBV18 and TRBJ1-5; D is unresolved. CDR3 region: CASSPPSNGDQPQHF. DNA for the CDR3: TGTGCCAGCTCACCACCATCCAATGGAGATCAGCCCCAGCATTTT.